This is a list of T cell receptor beta chains from one sample in a study of a mutant IDH1 vaccine in newly diagnosed glioma. Some clones are missing from TCRdb's copy, which holds only in-frame ones; the method was immunoSEQ multiplex PCR. Here the sample spans more than 30,000 clones, 80% to 95% being singletons. What these receptors recognize is not known. This specimen was PBMCs, taken from a glioma patient whose treatment included an IDH1 peptide vaccine. Receptor source: a woman aged 40 to 50 with glioma. CDR3s include the opening cysteine and the closing phenylalanine or tryptophan. A D gene is named only where the DNA matches it firmly. Only some rows state a clone size, as once, few, many or a class for expanded clones.

J	size	V	D	DNA	CDR3
TRBJ1-4	-	TRBV9	TRBD1	TGTGCCAGCAGCCCCGGACAGGGGGGCGAAAAACTGTTTTTT	CASSPGQGGEKLFF
TRBJ2-4	-	TRBV2	-	TGTGCCAGCAGTGAAATTACGGGGGTTAAGTACTTC	CASSEITGVKYF
TRBJ1-2	once	TRBV18	-	TGTGCCAGCTCACCGGATAAAAAAAGTGGCTACACCTTC	CASSPDKKSGYTF
TRBJ2-3	-	TRBV5-5	-	TGTGCCAGCAGCTTGGTAGGGGTGAGCACAGATACGCAGTATTTT	CASSLVGVSTDTQYF
TRBJ2-1	-	TRBV6-1	-	TGTGCCAGCAGTAAAATGGACAGTTACAATGAGCAGTTCTTC	CASSKMDSYNEQFF
TRBJ1-5	-	TRBV6-1	-	TGTGCCAGCAGGCCGGCAGGACTGAATCAGCCCCAGCATTTT	CASRPAGLNQPQHF
TRBJ2-7	-	TRBV7-2	TRBD2	TGTGCCAGCAGCCGCCCCAGCGGGAGGGTCCACGAGCAGTACTTC	CASSRPSGRVHEQYF
TRBJ2-1	-	TRBV2	-	TGTGCCAGCAGGTTCGACAGGTACAATGAGCAGTTCTTC	CASRFDRYNEQFF
TRBJ2-3	-	TRBV7-9	-	TGTGCCAGCAGCTTTCTAGATACGCAGTATTTT	CASSFLDTQYF
TRBJ2-7	-	TRBV2	TRBD1	TGTGCCAGCAACCGACAGGGTAACTACGAGCAGTACTTC	CASNRQGNYEQYF
TRBJ2-5	-	TRBV5-1	TRBD2	TGCGCCAGCAGCTTGGGGTCAGGGACTAGCGGGGTGAAAGAGACCCAGTACTTC	CASSLGSGTSGVKETQYF
TRBJ1-1	-	TRBV4-1	-	TGCGCCAGCAGCCAAGTTGGGAAAAGGAACACTGAAGCTTTCTTT	CASSQVGKRNTEAFF
TRBJ2-3	-	TRBV5-5	TRBD2	TGTGCCAGCAGCTTCGCAATTGGTAGCGGGGGCGATACGCAGTATTTT	CASSFAIGSGGDTQYF
TRBJ1-2	-	TRBV6-5	-	TGTGCCAGCAGTACTACAGGGTTCTATGGCTACACCTTC	CASSTTGFYGYTF
TRBJ1-5	-	TRBV6-1	TRBD1	TGTGCCAGCAGGACCCAGACAGGGAAACAGCCCCAGCATTTT	CASRTQTGKQPQHF
TRBJ1-4	once	TRBV5-5	-	TGTGCCAGCAGCTTGGCGACCGTAACTAATGAAAAACTGTTTTTT	CASSLATVTNEKLFF
TRBJ1-2	medium-sized	TRBV27	TRBD1	TGTGCCAGCAGGGGGACAGGGTCGCGGTATGGCTACACCTTC	CASRGTGSRYGYTF
TRBJ1-5	-	TRBV2	-	TGTGCCAGCAGTGACGGGGGTCCGGATCAGCCCCAGCATTTT	CASSDGGPDQPQHF
TRBJ2-1	-	TRBV5-6	TRBD2	TGTGCCAGCAGCTTGAGGTGGATTACTAGCGGGGGGGCTGGAGAGCAGTTCTTC	CASSLRWITSGGAGEQFF
TRBJ2-3	-	TRBV4-2	TRBD2	TGTGCCAGCAGCCAAGTCTTAGCGGGAGGGCCTTCGGATACGCAGTATTTT	CASSQVLAGGPSDTQYF
TRBJ1-2	-	TRBV19	-	TGTGCCAGTAGTGTAAACTATGGCTACACCTTC	CASSVNYGYTF
TRBJ1-1	few	TRBV7-9	-	TGTGCCAGCAGCTTAGGGGCAGTGAACACTGAAGCTTTCTTT	CASSLGAVNTEAFF
TRBJ1-2	-	TRBV6-1	TRBD1	TGTGCCAGCCGGGACAGGCTAGCTGGCTACACCTTC	CASRDRLAGYTF
TRBJ2-6	-	TRBV6-1	-	TGTGCCAGCAGTGAATATCAGGGTATAGACTCTGGGGCCAACGTCCTGACTTTC	CASSEYQGIDSGANVLTF
TRBJ1-1	once	TRBV5-5	-	TGTGCCAGCAGCTTAAGGAGTGGGGCCACTGAAGCTTTCTTT	CASSLRSGATEAFF
TRBJ2-7	once	TRBV5-1	-	TGCGCCAGCAGCTTACCGGGGAGTCAGTACGAGCAGTACTTC	CASSLPGSQYEQYF
TRBJ2-7	-	TRBV4-3	TRBD2	TGCGCCAGCAGCCAACAAGGGTCGCGGGGGATCGAGCAGTACTTC	CASSQQGSRGIEQYF
TRBJ1-1	few	TRBV5-4	-	TGTGCCAGCAGTTCCGGAGGGGCAGAACCGAACACTGAAGCTTTCTTT	CASSSGGAEPNTEAFF
TRBJ2-3	-	TRBV5-4	TRBD1	TGTGCCAGCAGCTTCGGGACAGGCACAGATACGCAGTATTTT	CASSFGTGTDTQYF
TRBJ1-4	-	TRBV19	-	TGTGCCAGTAGTACGGGGTTTGCTGAAAAACTGTTTTTT	CASSTGFAEKLFF
TRBJ1-6	-	TRBV9	-	TGTGCCAGCAGCGTAGGGGGATCACCCCTCCACTTT	CASSVGGSPLHF
TRBJ1-6	few	TRBV5-1	TRBD1	TGCGCCAGCAGCTTGGGCGGGACAGGGCCTTCACCCCTCCACTTT	CASSLGGTGPSPLHF
TRBJ1-1	-	TRBV9	-	TGTGCCAGCAGCGGATCGGGGTTTGAAGCTTTCTTT	CASSGSGFEAFF
TRBJ1-1	-	TRBV19	TRBD1	TGTGCCAGTAGCCATACTAGGGGGCCCTCCGAAGCTTTCTTT	CASSHTRGPSEAFF
TRBJ1-1	-	TRBV10-2	TRBD1	TGCGCCAGCAGTGTCAATGACAGGGAGATGTGGGCCTCTAGTGAAGCTTTCTTT	CASSVNDREMWASSEAFF
TRBJ2-7	-	TRBV6-6	TRBD1	TGTGCCAGCAGATTGACCGCGGGACAGGGCTACGAGCAGTACTTC	CASRLTAGQGYEQYF
TRBJ1-4	-	TRBV5-4	-	TGTGCCAGCAGCCCGGTGCCACGCGATGAAAAACTGTTTTTT	CASSPVPRDEKLFF
TRBJ2-3	-	TRBV25-1	-	TGTGCCAGCAGTGATCAGGGGCTAGGAACAGATACGCAGTATTTT	CASSDQGLGTDTQYF
TRBJ2-1	-	TRBV7-9	-	TGTGCCAGCAAGTCCTCCTACAATGAGCAGTTCTTC	CASKSSYNEQFF
TRBJ1-5	-	TRBV27	TRBD1	TGTGCCAGCAGTTTCGGACAGGTAAATCAGCCCCAGCATTTT	CASSFGQVNQPQHF
TRBJ2-7	-	TRBV5-1	TRBD2	TGCGCCAGCAGCATTCTGGGTCTAGCGGGGTCCTACGAGCAGTACTTC	CASSILGLAGSYEQYF
TRBJ1-6	-	TRBV23-1	TRBD1	TGCGCCAGCAGTCTAACCCGGACAGGGCTTCTTAATTCACCCCTCCACTTT	CASSLTRTGLLNSPLHF
TRBJ1-1	-	TRBV5-1	-	TGCGCCAGCAGCTTGGGGGGGGCAGCGAACACTGAAGCTTTCTTT	CASSLGGAANTEAFF
TRBJ2-3	-	TRBV25-1	TRBD2	TGTGCCAGCAGTGAGACTAGCGGGAGGGAAGATACGCAGTATTTT	CASSETSGREDTQYF
TRBJ1-1	-	TRBV7-9	-	TGTGCCAGCACCCCAGGGAGTGGAACTGAAGCTTTCTTT	CASTPGSGTEAFF
TRBJ2-3	-	TRBV7-9	-	TGTGCCAGCAGCTTTATCGGGTCCCTGGGGGATACGCAGTATTTT	CASSFIGSLGDTQYF
TRBJ1-1	-	TRBV6-1	-	TGTGCCAGTTCGGTAGGGGGTTTCACTGAAGCTTTCTTT	CASSVGGFTEAFF